The 18 T cell receptor beta chains below come from one sample, sequenced in a study of regulatory T cells in long-lasting Graves disease. Described time point: newly diagnosed GD, antithyroid drugs for less than 3 months. PBMCs were the source of the RNA used for TCR sequencing. Arm-PCR with iRepertoire HTBI primers amplified the CDR3 regions for these TCR beta libraries. TCRdb redid the calling of the multiplex PCR reads with MiXCR, one entry per CDR3 protein. Among 520,000 or so distinct CDR3 sequences, around 12% were seen once, and the ten largest hold 7.5% to 9%. The same data also went into a second study, on T cells in Graves' hyperthyroidism and ophthalmopathy.

Sequenced here: peripheral blood mononuclear cells (PBMCs), sampled at new diagnosis, from a patient treated with antithyroid drugs. The receptors here all came from a woman aged 25 to 39 with Graves disease.

The sample holds many counts of this clonotype. The CDR3 reads CASSLGLIGGGYEQYF. Written as DNA, the CDR3 is TGTGCCAGCAGCTTAGGCCTTATCGGCGGGGGCTACGAGCAGTACTTC. The V and J genes are TRBV7-2 and TRBJ2-7; 7 bases are shared with TRBD2. The CDR3 covers 16 residues. Germline V gene data show CDR1 as SGHTA and CDR2 as FQGNSA. The V gene end was trimmed by 1 base and the J gene end by 3 bases; junction bases not matched to a gene: 9.

This sequence joins TRBV7-9 and TRBJ2-7; maybe TRBD2 (5 bases). There are 16 residues in the CDR3. Trimming left V 4 bases short and J 1 base short, with 17 bases between. CDR1 is SEHNR, CDR2 FQNEAQ, per germline (reference sequence). In DNA, the CDR3 is TGTGCCAGCAGCTCAACTGGACTTCAAAGGTCCTACGAGCAGTACTTC. It specifies CASSSTGLQRSYEQYF.

This clonotype was counted a few times. The chain combines TRBV30 with TRBJ1-5; no clear D. Germline CDR1 and CDR2: GTSNPN and SVGIG (reference sequence). The CDR3 spans 13 residues. Trimming took off 0 bases at V and 4 bases at J, with 7 bases between the two ends. In nucleotides, the CDR3 is TGTGCCTGGAGTGTAAATCCGAATCAGCCCCAGCATTTT. It is translated as CAWSVNPNQPQHF. Full variable domain (remainder filled in from reference TRBV30 and TRBJ1-5): SQTIHQWPATLVQPVGSPLSLECTVEGTSNPNLYWYRQAAGRGLQLLFYSVGIGQISSEVPQNLSASRPQDRQFILSSKKLLLSDSGFYLCAWSVNPNQPQHFGDGTRLSIL.

This clonotype was picked up a small number of times. The CDR3 DNA sequence: TGCAGTGCGGTTCGGGGTAATGAAAAACTGTTTTTT. Translation: CSAVRGNEKLFF. The V and J genes are TRBV20-1 and TRBJ1-4; D gene uncertain. Germline loops: CDR1 DFQATT, CDR2 SNEGSKA (reference sequence). The CDR3 loop spans 12 amino acids. Trimming removed 6 bases at V and 4 bases at J, with 9 bases between.

This chain uses TRBV28 with TRBJ2-1; 10 bases align to TRBD1. The CDR3 loop spans 17 amino acids. V lost 7 bases to trimming and J lost 7 bases; unmatched junction nucleotides: 16. Per the germline V gene, CDR1 is MDHEN and CDR2 is SYDVKM. The CDR3 reads CASTYYLTGGLLNEQFF. The CDR3 region has the DNA TGTGCCAGCACCTATTATTTGACAGGGGGCTTACTTAATGAGCAGTTCTTC.

This clonotype was observed many times. V is TRBV2 and J is TRBJ2-2; a weak D match, TRBD1 (5 bases). V gave up 2 bases and J gave up 6 bases, with 13 bases separating them. Germline-derived CDR1 and CDR2 are SNHLY and FYNNEI. The CDR3 is made up of 15 amino acids. This CDR3 is CASSEQGRTAGELFF. In DNA, the CDR3 is TGTGCCAGCAGTGAACAGGGAAGAACGGCCGGGGAGCTGTTTTTT.

This clonotype came up many times. This chain uses TRBV30 with TRBJ1-5; D uncertain. Germline CDR1 and CDR2: GTSNPN and SVGIG (reference sequence). The germline V and J ends were trimmed by 2 bases and 1 base, with 9 bases remaining between them. The CDR3 runs to 14 residues. Written as DNA, the CDR3 is TGTGCCTGGAGTACCCGGGGAAGCAATCAGCCCCAGCATTTT. It codes for CAWSTRGSNQPQHF.

This clonotype was observed at least ten times. The chain uses TRBV7-2 and TRBJ1-6; D ambiguous. This CDR3 is built from 16 residues. The germline gives CDR1 SGHTA, CDR2 FQGNSA. Trimming cost V 0 bases and J 13 bases, with 19 bases left between them. The CDR3 region has the DNA TGTGCCAGCAGCTTAGCGCTAAGTACAGCCTCCTCTCCCCTCCACTTT. As protein: CASSLALSTASSPLHF.

The V call is TRBV9, the J call TRBJ2-2; a weak D match, TRBD2 (6 bases). Trimming shortened V by 2 bases and J by 2 bases, and 19 bases separated the two germline ends. The germline CDR1 and CDR2 sequences are SGDLS and YYNGEE. The CDR3 totals 18 residues. CDR3 coding DNA: TGTGCCAGCAGCGTGTACGGCGTTGGGGGACTTAACACCGGGGAGCTGTTTTTT. Protein: CASSVYGVGGLNTGELFF.

This clonotype showed up many times. The genes are TRBV12-3 or TRBV12-4 and TRBJ1-4; unclear D gene. There are 13 residues in the CDR3. V lost 6 bases and J 8 bases, leaving 13 bases between the germline ends. CDR3 sequence (DNA): TGTGCCAGCAGCGAAATCCGGTGGGAAAAACTGTTTTTT. Protein sequence: CASSEIRWEKLFF.

In its sample, this clonotype was seen many times. Written as DNA, the CDR3 is TGTGCCAGCCTCGCCCTAGCGGGAAGCACCGGGGAGCTGTTTTTT. It translates to CASLALAGSTGELFF. This chain connects TRBV27 to TRBJ2-2, with 9 bases that match TRBD2. This CDR3 spans 15 amino acids. The germline gives CDR1 MNHEY, CDR2 SMNVEV (reference sequence). V lost 8 bases and J lost 4; bases outside the gene matches: 8.

This clonotype came up many times. This sequence joins TRBV24-1 and TRBJ1-1; 7 bases match TRBD1. The CDR3 has 13 amino acids. V lost 9 bases, J lost 1 base, and 4 bases stayed unmatched. Germline V gene sequence: CDR1 KGHDR, CDR2 SFDVKD. CDR3 sequence (DNA): TGTGCCACCCGACAGGGATGGAACACTGAAGCTTTCTTT. Translating it yields CATRQGWNTEAFF.

This clonotype was recorded many times. The V and J genes are TRBV7-9 and TRBJ2-7; a weak D match, TRBD2 (5 bases). V was trimmed by 3 bases and J by 2 bases, leaving 14 bases between them. The CDR3 consists of 15 residues. From germline, CDR1 is SEHNR and CDR2 FQNEAQ (reference sequence). CDR3 in amino acids: CASSLPGVRPYEQYF. For the CDR3, the DNA is TGTGCCAGCAGCTTGCCCGGGGTACGCCCCTACGAGCAGTACTTC.

Ten or more counts support this clonotype. The genes are TRBV2 and TRBJ1-2; weak D call: TRBD1 (6 bases). V lost 6 bases and J 4 bases, leaving 15 bases between the germline ends. The CDR3 is made up of 14 amino acids. CDR1 and CDR2 (germline): SNHLY, FYNNEI. CDR3 sequence (DNA): TGTGCCAGCAGGCAGGGGAATAGGATCTATGGCTACACCTTC. Its translation is CASRQGNRIYGYTF.

Only one count was recorded for this clonotype. This rearrangement joins TRBV24-1 to TRBJ2-3, with 12 bases identical to TRBD2. The CDR3 sequence is 14 residues long. CDR1 is KGHDR and CDR2 is SFDVKD in the germline V gene. The V segment lost 12 bases and the J segment 2 bases; nucleotides outside the gene matches: 5. CDR3 sequence (DNA): TGTGCCTTCGGACTAGCGGGGAACACAGATACGCAGTATTTT. Amino acid sequence: CAFGLAGNTDTQYF.

Comments on this clonotype: Its ends do not fully match the called genes, so a read error is possible. The rearrangement joins TRBV20-1 to TRBJ2-7, with 9 bases aligning to TRBD1. Germline V gives CDR1 DFQATT, CDR2 SNEGSKA (reference sequence). CDR3 length: 12 residues. CDR3 amino acids: CGAQQGAREQYF. The DNA of the CDR3 is TGCGGTGCTCAACAGGGGGCGCGGGAGCAGTACTTC.

This clonotype was recorded many times. The chain carries TRBV12-3 or TRBV12-4 and TRBJ2-5; D gene uncertain. CDR3 length: 13 amino acids. The ends were cut back, 3 bases at V and 5 bases at J, with 10 bases in the middle. The CDR3 DNA reads TGTGCCAGCAGTTTGATGCAACCCGAGACCCAGTACTTC. It specifies CASSLMQPETQYF.

This clonotype came up a few times. The chain joins TRBV20-1 to TRBJ1-2, with a weak D call TRBD1 (6 bases). This CDR3 is built from 17 residues. Trimming shortened V by 4 bases and J by 5 bases, and 26 bases separated the two germline ends. Germline assignment: CDR1 DFQATT and CDR2 SNEGSKA (reference sequence). The DNA of the CDR3 is TGCAGTGCTATAGGACCCCGACAGGCTCCCATCCATTATGGCTACACCTTC. It translates to CSAIGPRQAPIHYGYTF.